The clone carrying this T cell receptor (beta chain) was recorded many times. Its cognate antigen is unknown. This sample stems from a study of neurological immune-mediated disorders. Stored at -80 C, 2 million PBMCs were the source of the unsorted libraries. Findings and limits, study-wide: Falling below healthy controls, multiple sclerosis showed the least TCR clonal expansion, while HTLV-1-associated myelopathy showed the most.

Using its own MiXCR run on the 5' RACE reads, TCRdb lists one record per CDR3 protein. Among about 74,000 distinct CDR3 sequences listed, around 5.2% were seen once. This clonotype was obtained from a man younger than 30 with multiple sclerosis. The sample comprised PBMCs.

The DNA for the CDR3 is TGCAGCGAGCCTGATAGGAGGTACAATGAGCAGTTCTTC. Amino acid sequence: CSEPDRRYNEQFF. The rearrangement joins TRBV29-1 to TRBJ2-1, with a possible D match to TRBD2 (5 bases). The CDR3 consists of 13 residues. Trimming removed 7 bases from V and 4 bases from J, with 14 bases in between. CDR1 and CDR2 (germline): SQVTM, ANQGSEA.